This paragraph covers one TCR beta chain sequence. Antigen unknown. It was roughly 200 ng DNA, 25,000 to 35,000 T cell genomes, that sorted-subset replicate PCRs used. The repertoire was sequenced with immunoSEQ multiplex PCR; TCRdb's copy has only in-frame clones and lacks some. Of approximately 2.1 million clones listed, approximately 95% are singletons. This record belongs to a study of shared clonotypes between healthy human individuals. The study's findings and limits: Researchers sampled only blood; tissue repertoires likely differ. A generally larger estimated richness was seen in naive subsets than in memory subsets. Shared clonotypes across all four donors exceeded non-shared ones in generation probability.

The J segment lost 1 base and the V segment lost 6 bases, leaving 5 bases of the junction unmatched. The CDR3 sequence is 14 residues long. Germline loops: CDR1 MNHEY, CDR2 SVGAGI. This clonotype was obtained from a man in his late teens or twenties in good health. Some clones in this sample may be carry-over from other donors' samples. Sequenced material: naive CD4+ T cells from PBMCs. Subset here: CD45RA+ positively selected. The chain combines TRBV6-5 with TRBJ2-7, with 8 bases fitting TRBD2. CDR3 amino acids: CASSRSGISYEQYF. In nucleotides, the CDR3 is TGTGCCAGCAGCCGTAGCGGGATATCCTACGAGCAGTACTTC.